Following are 27 T cell receptor beta chains from one sample sequenced in a study of blood T cell repertoires in COVID-19. Assay: immunoSEQ multiplex PCR; the TCRdb copy retains only in-frame clones and omits some. This table holds hundreds of thousands of clones, approximately 86% found once. Input material: PBMCs or T cells enriched from blood (not recorded which). The receptors originated from a woman aged 18-29 years who had recovered from COVID-19.

The rearrangement joins TRBV12-2 to TRBJ2-1; the D call in the table, TRBD2, was not verified against the DNA. TRBV12-2 is annotated as a pseudogene. The CDR3 has 15 amino acids. The CDR3 DNA sequence: TGTGCAAGTCGCGGGACTAGCGGGAGACTTCATGAGCAGTTCTTC. Encoded protein: CASRGTSGRLHEQFF.

The V gene is TRBV7-6, the J gene TRBJ1-2, with TRBD1 identical over 9 bases. The length of the CDR3 is 18 residues. After removal of 1 base from V and 4 bases from J, the junction contained 13 bases not matched to a gene. CDR1 SGHVS and CDR2 FNYEAQ come from the germline V gene. The CDR3 bases are TGTGCCAGCAGCTTAGTAGGATCCCCCGGGACAGGGACCTATGGCTACACCTTC. It codes for CASSLVGSPGTGTYGYTF.

The J gene is TRBJ1-2, the V gene TRBV6-5; D uncertain. The CDR3 covers 14 residues. The V gene's germline CDR1 is MNHEY and CDR2 SVGAGI. Between the trimmed V and J ends, which lost 2 bases and 8 bases, there was a span of 15 bases. CDR3 in DNA: TGTGCCAGCAGTTACAGCCGATTAAGACTGGGCTACACCTTC. This codes for CASSYSRLRLGYTF.

This clone was counted a single time. Additional DNA sequences in this sample encode the identical CDR3. V gene TRBV18 combines with J gene TRBJ1-1, with D unresolved. Trimming cost V 3 bases and J 0 bases, with 2 bases left between them. The CDR3 is made up of 12 amino acids. Germline lookup yields CDR1 KGHSH and CDR2 LQKENI. The DNA for the CDR3 is TGTGCCAGCTCACCCTTGAACACTGAAGCTTTCTTT. Protein product: CASSPLNTEAFF.

The rearrangement joins TRBV7-2 to TRBJ1-5; 7 nucleotides line up with TRBD1. The CDR3 contains 16 residues. Trimming at V came to 3 bases and at J to 9 bases, leaving 14 bases not matched to a gene. Germline CDR1 is SGHTA and CDR2 is FQGNSA. CDR3 amino acids: CASSFLPRQGRRPQHF. The CDR3 DNA sequence: TGTGCCAGCAGCTTCCTCCCGAGACAGGGCAGGCGGCCCCAGCATTTT. Complete variable domain (other parts from reference TRBV7-2 and TRBJ1-5): GAGVSQSPSNKVTEKGKDVELRCDPISGHTALYWYRQSLGQGLEFLIYFQGNSAPDKSGLPSDRFSAERTGGSVSTLTIQRTQQEDSAVYLCASSFLPRQGRRPQHFGDGTRLSIL.

This clone was seen a handful of times. The V gene is TRBV5-1, the J gene TRBJ2-7; 7 bases align to TRBD2. CDR1 is SGHRS, CDR2 YFSETQ, per germline. Losses at the gene ends were 6 bases for V and 4 bases for J; bases not matched to a gene: 7. This CDR3 contains 13 residues. The CDR3 region has the DNA TGCGCCAGCAAGGGCGGGAGTTTGTACGAGCAGTACTTC. It yields the protein CASKGGSLYEQYF.

This chain joins TRBV15 and TRBJ2-7; 8 nucleotides match TRBD2. Losses at the gene ends were 2 bases for V and 0 bases for J; bases not matched to a gene: 0. Germline CDR1 LNHNV, CDR2 YYDKDF (reference sequence). This CDR3 is built from 14 residues. CDR3 loop: CATSRLAGSYEQYF. The CDR3 DNA follows: TGTGCCACCAGCAGACTAGCGGGCTCCTACGAGCAGTACTTC. Based on the CDR3 plus reference TRBV15 and TRBJ2-7, the full variable domain is DAMVIQNPRYQVTQFGKPVTLSCSQTLNHNVMYWYQQKSSQAPKLLFHYYDKDFNNEADTPDNFQSRRPNTSFCFLDIRSPGLGDTAMYLCATSRLAGSYEQYFGPGTRLTVT.

The CDR3, as DNA: TGCGCCAGCAGCCTTACTGCGTCACTAGCGGGACATGAGCAGTTCTTC. Translated: CASSLTASLAGHEQFF. V is TRBV4-3 and J is TRBJ2-1; 10 bases map to TRBD2. V lost 4 bases, J lost 8 bases, and 11 bases stayed unmatched. Germline assignment: CDR1 LGHNA and CDR2 YSLEER. The CDR3 is made up of 16 amino acids.

This CDR3 is CASSLQTGLAGGKDNEQFF. The CDR3 DNA is TGCGCCAGCAGCTTGCAAACGGGACTAGCGGGGGGGAAAGACAATGAGCAGTTCTTC. V and J are TRBV5-1 and TRBJ2-1; 16 nucleotides agree with TRBD2. V lost 1 base to trimming and J lost 5 bases; unmatched junction nucleotides: 9. Germline values: CDR1 SGHRS, CDR2 YFSETQ. The CDR3 contains 19 residues.

The chain joins TRBV7-9 to TRBJ1-1; D is ambiguous. Trimming removed 1 base at V and 4 bases at J, with 7 bases between. Germline loops: CDR1 SEHNR, CDR2 FQNEAQ (reference sequence). The CDR3 sequence is 13 residues long. CDR3 in amino acids: CASSLDIRTEAFF. DNA of the CDR3: TGTGCCAGCAGCTTAGATATCCGCACTGAAGCTTTCTTT.

This clone has just one count. The V gene is TRBV5-6, the J gene TRBJ1-6; 7 nucleotides line up with TRBD1. Germline assignment: CDR1 SGHDT and CDR2 YYEEEE. This CDR3 has 14 residues. Trimming cost V 4 bases and J 6 bases; bases outside gene matches: 4. The CDR3 DNA reads TGTGCCAGCAGCCGGGGACAGACTAATTCACCCCTCCACTTT. It encodes CASSRGQTNSPLHF.

The V call is TRBV28, the J call TRBJ2-7; 12 nucleotides align to TRBD2. Trimming at V came to 6 bases and at J to 4 bases, leaving 7 bases not matched to a gene. The CDR3 covers 15 residues. Germline V lookup: CDR1 MDHEN, CDR2 SYDVKM. CDR3 coding DNA: TGTGCCAGCAGGGCCGAAGGGACTAGCGGGTACGAGCAGTACTTC. Protein sequence: CASRAEGTSGYEQYF. Supplemented by reference TRBV28 and TRBJ2-7, the full variable domain reads DVKVTQSSRYLVKRTGEKVFLECVQDMDHENMFWYRQDPGLGLRLIYFSYDVKMKEKGDIPEGYSVSREKKERFSLILESASTNQTSMYLCASRAEGTSGYEQYFGPGTRLTVT.

The rearrangement uses TRBV7-2 and TRBJ2-7; 8 bases agree with TRBD2. The CDR3 runs to 16 residues. The V and J ends lost 5 bases and 6 bases, in that order; junction bases with no gene match: 15. The germline V gene has CDR1 SGHTA and CDR2 FQGNSA. The CDR3, as DNA: TGTGCCAGCAGCCCGGGACTCGGGGGGGGAGGGAGCGAGCAGTACTTC. It codes for CASSPGLGGGGSEQYF.

The chain carries TRBV19 and TRBJ1-1; TRBD1 is a possible D gene (5 bases). V lost 5 bases to trimming and J lost 4 bases, with 17 bases between them. Germline CDR1 is LNHDA and CDR2 is SQIVND (reference sequence). The CDR3 has 15 residues. DNA of the CDR3: TGTGCCAGTAGTCAACCTGGGGGGGTGGGCACTGAAGCTTTCTTT. Its translation is CASSQPGGVGTEAFF.

The V call is TRBV28, the J call TRBJ1-1; possible D gene TRBD1, 5 bases. Trimming removed 5 bases from V and 0 bases from J, with 16 bases in between. The CDR3 runs 16 residues. Germline V gene lookup returns CDR1 MDHEN and CDR2 SYDVKM. CDR3 nucleotide sequence: TGTGCCAGCAGTCTCCCAACAGGAAATATGAACACTGAAGCTTTCTTT. Translation gives CASSLPTGNMNTEAFF.

For the CDR3, the DNA is TGCGCCAGCAGCTTGAGTCCCCTCGGGAACACCGGGGAGCTGTTTTTT. The encoded protein is CASSLSPLGNTGELFF. This chain joins TRBV5-1 and TRBJ2-2, with D uncertain. The CDR3 is 16 amino acids. V was trimmed by 1 base and J by 1 base, leaving 11 bases between them. In germline, CDR1 is SGHRS, CDR2 YFSETQ.

Note on this clone: At one end, the junction sequence differs from germline, possibly due to a read error. This chain uses TRBV2 with TRBJ2-7, with TRBD1 matching 7 bases. This CDR3 is built from 14 residues. Germline V gene sequence: CDR1 SNHLY, CDR2 FYNNEI. The CDR3 protein is CASSFPGQKNPFEF. CDR3 sequence (DNA): TGTGCCAGCAGTTTTCCGGGACAGAAAAACCCGTTCGAATTC.

This clone appeared once. The chain employs TRBV9 and TRBJ1-2, with unresolved D. CDR3 length: 17 amino acids. From germline, CDR1 is SGDLS and CDR2 YYNGEE. The V end lost 0 bases, the J end lost 0 bases, and 15 bases lay between the germline ends. The DNA for the CDR3 is TGTGCCAGCAGCGTAGCCCCCGGACTAGGAGCTAACTATGGCTACACCTTC. Translated: CASSVAPGLGANYGYTF.

The chain is built from TRBV9 and TRBJ2-3; the D gene is possibly TRBD1 (5 bases). V lost 0 bases, J lost 1 base, and 15 bases lay in between. The CDR3 loop spans 17 amino acids. The V gene's germline CDR1 is SGDLS and CDR2 YYNGEE. The chain's CDR3 is CASSVGWGLTRTDTQYF. The CDR3 nucleotides are TGTGCCAGCAGCGTAGGATGGGGCTTGACCCGCACAGATACGCAGTATTTT.

The chain carries TRBV24-1 and TRBJ1-1; D gene uncertain. Germline lookup yields CDR1 KGHDR and CDR2 SFDVKD. The CDR3 covers 13 residues. The germline V and J ends were trimmed by 3 bases and 0 bases, with 4 bases remaining between them. CDR3 loop: CATSDDMNTEAFF. The CDR3 DNA sequence: TGTGCCACCAGTGATGACATGAACACTGAAGCTTTCTTT.

The chain carries TRBV27 and TRBJ1-1, with D hard to call. The length of the CDR3 is 13 residues. The V gene lost 3 bases and the J gene lost 1 base, with 6 bases spanning the gap. Germline loops: CDR1 MNHEY, CDR2 SMNVEV (reference sequence). In nucleotides, the CDR3 is TGTGCCAGCAGTTTCCACAGGAACACTGAAGCTTTCTTT. This gives the protein CASSFHRNTEAFF.

The chain combines TRBV28 with TRBJ2-7; 11 nucleotides align to TRBD2. V was clipped by 4 bases and J by 3 bases; unmatched bases: 8. The CDR3 covers 16 residues. In germline, CDR1 is MDHEN, CDR2 SYDVKM. CDR3 residues: CASSSVGTSGYYEQYF. CDR3 bases: TGTGCCAGCAGTTCAGTAGGGACTAGCGGTTACTACGAGCAGTACTTC.

The chain uses TRBV28 and TRBJ1-5; 7 bases are shared with TRBD1. The CDR3 is made up of 15 amino acids. Losses at the gene ends were 5 bases for V and 4 bases for J; bases not matched to a gene: 8. CDR1 is MDHEN and CDR2 is SYDVKM in the germline V gene. In DNA, the CDR3 is TGTGCCAGCAGTCAAGACAGGGAGAGAAATCAGCCCCAGCATTTT. Its protein is CASSQDRERNQPQHF.

The chain recombines TRBV2 with TRBJ2-1; the match to TRBD2 covers 7 bases. The CDR3 runs 16 residues. CDR1 is SNHLY and CDR2 is FYNNEI in the germline V gene. J was trimmed by 0 bases and V by 3 bases; bases with no gene match: 5. CDR3 DNA sequence: TGTGCCAGCAGTGAGGGGCGGGGGAGCTCCTACAATGAGCAGTTCTTC. Protein sequence: CASSEGRGSSYNEQFF. Full variable domain (remainder filled in from reference TRBV2 and TRBJ2-1): EPEVTQTPSHQVTQMGQEVILRCVPISNHLYFYWYRQILGQKVEFLVSFYNNEISEKSEIFDDQFSVERPDGSNFTLKIRSTKLEDSAMYFCASSEGRGSSYNEQFFGPGTRLTVL.

The chain couples TRBV2 to TRBJ2-7; 7 bases are shared with TRBD1. The CDR3 extends over 12 amino acids. J was trimmed by 1 base and V by 10 bases; bases with no gene match: 4. From germline, CDR1 is SNHLY and CDR2 FYNNEI. The DNA of the CDR3 is TGTGCCACGGGACAGACATCCTACGAGCAGTACTTC. Translating it yields CATGQTSYEQYF.

This clone was seen a handful of times. The J gene is TRBJ2-5, the V gene TRBV4-3; 16 nucleotides match TRBD2. V shed 2 bases and J 5 bases; nucleotides not matched to a gene: 11. Germline CDR1 and CDR2: LGHNA and YSLEER. This CDR3 comprises 19 residues. The DNA for the CDR3 is TGCGCCAGCAGCCAACGATCCGGGACTAGCGGGGGGGGGACGGAGACCCAGTACTTC. Translating gives CASSQRSGTSGGGTETQYF.

CDR3 sequence: CASSRRSYTTVDYGYTF. The CDR3 DNA is TGTGCCAGCAGTCGCCGCAGTTACACGACAGTCGACTATGGCTACACCTTC. V is TRBV6-2 or TRBV6-3 and J is TRBJ1-2; TRBD1 is a possible D gene (5 bases). Trimming shortened V by 5 bases and J by 3 bases, and 22 bases separated the two germline ends. In germline, CDR1 is MNHEY, CDR2 SVGEGT. The CDR3 sequence is 17 residues long.